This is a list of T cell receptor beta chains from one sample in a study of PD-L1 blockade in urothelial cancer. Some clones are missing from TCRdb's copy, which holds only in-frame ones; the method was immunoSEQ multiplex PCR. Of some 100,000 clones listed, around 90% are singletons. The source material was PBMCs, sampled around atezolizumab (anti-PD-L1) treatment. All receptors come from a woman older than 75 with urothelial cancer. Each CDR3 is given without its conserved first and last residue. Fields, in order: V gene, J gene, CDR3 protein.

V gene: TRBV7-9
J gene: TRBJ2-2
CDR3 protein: ASSLAQGWAGELF

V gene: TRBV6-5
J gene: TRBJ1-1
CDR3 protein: ASSWRQGYEAF

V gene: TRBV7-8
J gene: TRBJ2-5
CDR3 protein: ASSLRTGGAETQY

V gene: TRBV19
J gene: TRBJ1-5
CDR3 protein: ASSIRRGNQPQH

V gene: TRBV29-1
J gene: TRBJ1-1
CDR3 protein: SVEGRANTEAF

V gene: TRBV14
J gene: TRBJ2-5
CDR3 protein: ASSQTLGLAGGTSQQETQY

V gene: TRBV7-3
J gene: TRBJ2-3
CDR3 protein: ASSLGTGAGTDTQY

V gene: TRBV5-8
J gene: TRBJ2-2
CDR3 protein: ASSLGTSGRGDAGELF

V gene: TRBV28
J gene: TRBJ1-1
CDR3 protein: ASTYQGSTEAF

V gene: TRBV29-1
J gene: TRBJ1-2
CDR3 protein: SVAGLSDT

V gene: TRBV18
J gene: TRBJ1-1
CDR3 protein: ASSPSQRGQNTEAF

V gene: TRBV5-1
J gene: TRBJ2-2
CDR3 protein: ASSLDASGNRAGELF

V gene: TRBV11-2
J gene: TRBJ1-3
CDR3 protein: ASSTAGSGNTIY

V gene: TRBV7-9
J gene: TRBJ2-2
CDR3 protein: ASRGRAGGRANTGELF

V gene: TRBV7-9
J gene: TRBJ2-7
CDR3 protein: ASRRTGGKSHEQY

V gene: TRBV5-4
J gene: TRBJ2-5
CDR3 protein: ASRTGGIQETQY

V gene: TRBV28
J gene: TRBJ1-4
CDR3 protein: ASSLRGGNEKLF

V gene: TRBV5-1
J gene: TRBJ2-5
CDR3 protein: ASRDRVLETQY

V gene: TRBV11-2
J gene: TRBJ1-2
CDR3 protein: ASSPRDRLYGYT

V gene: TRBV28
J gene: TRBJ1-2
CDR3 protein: ASSTGTGAVGYT

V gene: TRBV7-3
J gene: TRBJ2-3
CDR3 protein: ASSLGLAGDTQY

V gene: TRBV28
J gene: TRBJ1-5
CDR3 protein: ASSFHPQPQH

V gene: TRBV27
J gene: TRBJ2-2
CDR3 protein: ASSLNGANTGELF

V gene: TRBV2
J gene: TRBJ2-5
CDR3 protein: ASSVMSSGVQETQY

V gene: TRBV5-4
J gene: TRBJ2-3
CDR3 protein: ASSHQSDTQY

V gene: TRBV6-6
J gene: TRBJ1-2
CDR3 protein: ASSYGGAYGYT

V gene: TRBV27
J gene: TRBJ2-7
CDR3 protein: ASSPTGSLEQY

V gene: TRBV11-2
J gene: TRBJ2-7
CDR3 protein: ASSLELSGREQY

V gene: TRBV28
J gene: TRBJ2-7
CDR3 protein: ASSSPRTSGRIHEQY

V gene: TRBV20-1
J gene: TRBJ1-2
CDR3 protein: SARQEGYT

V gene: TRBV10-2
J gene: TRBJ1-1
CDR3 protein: ASSWTGGSDTEAF

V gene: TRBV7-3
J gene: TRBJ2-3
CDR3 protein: ASSTGLAWSDTQY

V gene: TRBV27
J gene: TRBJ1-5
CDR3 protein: ASSYRGTANSNQPQH

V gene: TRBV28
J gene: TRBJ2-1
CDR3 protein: ASSPGGAGFEQF

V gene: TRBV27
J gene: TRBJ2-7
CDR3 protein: ASSHAGNYEQY

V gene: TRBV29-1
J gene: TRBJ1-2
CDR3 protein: SVRPETGAHYGYT

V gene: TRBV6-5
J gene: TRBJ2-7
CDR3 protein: ASSYGRFTYEQY

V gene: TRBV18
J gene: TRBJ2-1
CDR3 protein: ASCPSASYNEQF

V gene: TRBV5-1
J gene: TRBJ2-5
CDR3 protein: ASSIGTGRKTQY

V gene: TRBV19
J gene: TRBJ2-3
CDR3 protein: ASSASRQRITDTQY

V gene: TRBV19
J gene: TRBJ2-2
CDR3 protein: ASKGTGELF

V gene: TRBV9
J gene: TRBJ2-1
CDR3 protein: ASSVAYNEQF

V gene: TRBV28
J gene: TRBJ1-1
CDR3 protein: ASRAGQSNTEAF

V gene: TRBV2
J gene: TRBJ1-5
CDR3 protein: ASSAGGGGNQPQH

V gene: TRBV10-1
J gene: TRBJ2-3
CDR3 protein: ASSETSGLAESTDTQY

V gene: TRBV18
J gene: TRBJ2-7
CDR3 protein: ASSPPGLAGTAEQY

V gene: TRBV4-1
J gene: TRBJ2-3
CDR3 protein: ASSHQEGGVTDTQY

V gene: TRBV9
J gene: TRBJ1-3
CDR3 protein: ASSLGQSPGNTIY

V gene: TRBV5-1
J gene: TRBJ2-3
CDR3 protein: ASSLGLAGVTDTQY

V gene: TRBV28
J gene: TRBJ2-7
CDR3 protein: ASSPLGLAGPSSYEQY

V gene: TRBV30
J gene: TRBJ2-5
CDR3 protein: AWRGGRGYQETQY

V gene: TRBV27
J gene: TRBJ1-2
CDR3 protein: ASRSRGPRGYT

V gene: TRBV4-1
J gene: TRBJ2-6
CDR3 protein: ASSATTGSGANVLT